This record looks at one T cell receptor (beta chain) sequence and its context. Its specific antigen is unknown. The sample holds no much larger clone one base away, and base qualities are not on file. This sample was included in a study of technical replicates of blood from a few donors (dated by TCRdb to 2016 to 2017). Receptors were amplified or captured by the immunoSEQ multiplex PCR assay. The clones in this table, taken by TCRdb from immuneACCESS, are in-frame only. Not every clone is retained; where verified, under half of the shortfall comes from an unresolved V gene, and the cause of the rest is unknown. The table for this sample lists some 76,000 clones; approximately 98% of them were counted only once. Less than 0.25% of the sample is taken by the ten largest. This TCR was sampled from a human donor in good health. The specimen was T cells isolated from PBMCs.

The CDR3 in this case is CASSPGQPEAFF. The DNA sequence is given as TGTGCCAGTAGTCCGGGTCAGCCGGAAGCTTTCTTT. The receptor chain draws on TRBV19 and TRBJ1-1; no D gene can be assigned with confidence. In the germline V gene (reference sequence), CDR1 corresponds to LNHDA and CDR2 to SQIVND. The CDR3 contains 12 residues, cysteine and phenylalanine counted. Here the CDR3 DNA is all that survives: 36 bases in frame from base 1. The junction carries 12 bases between V and J, which are trimmed by 5 bases and 8 bases respectively.